This TCR beta chain was identified in a study of neoadjuvant nivolumab and ipilimumab in lung cancer. Study-wide results and limits: From pretherapy to surgery, tumor richness and clonality rose with dual therapy.

This CDR3 is built from 18 residues. Germline loops: CDR1 SGHRS, CDR2 YFSETQ. With 6 bases removed from V and 0 bases from J, the gap between germline ends came to 22 bases. The repertoire was sequenced with immunoSEQ multiplex PCR; TCRdb's copy has only in-frame clones and lacks some. The sample carries approximately 31,000 clones, about 92% recorded once. This clone appeared a few times. What it binds is not known. V gene TRBV5-1 combines with J gene TRBJ2-1; TRBD2 is a possible D gene (6 bases). This sample comprised peripheral blood, obtained after neoadjuvant nivolumab, alone or with ipilimumab, at or shortly before surgery. This receptor was identified in an adult with non-small cell lung cancer. For the CDR3, the DNA is TGCGCCAGCACCCCCCCGGGGCGCGCGGGAACCTCCTACAATGAGCAGTTCTTC. Translation gives CASTPPGRAGTSYNEQFF.